One sample yielded the 17 T cell receptor beta chains listed below, sequenced in a study of chronic HIV infection and antiretroviral therapy. TCRdb re-called the 5' RACE reads through MiXCR, storing one row per CDR3 protein. The table lists roughly 48,000 distinct CDR3 sequences, under 20% of them singletons. The sample was peripheral blood. These receptors were collected from an adult who had HIV and had not received antiretroviral therapy, or was an uninfected healthy control (not recorded which).

The rearrangement uses TRBV4-2 and TRBJ1-3, with D tentatively TRBD1 (5 bases). Germline CDR1 and CDR2: LGHNA and YNFKEQ. The CDR3 spans 16 residues. The germline V and J ends were trimmed by 0 bases and 4 bases, with 13 bases remaining between them. Here the CDR3 DNA reads TGTGCCAGCAGCCAAGAATCCAGGGTGGAGGGAAACACCATATATTTT. Protein: CASSQESRVEGNTIYF.

There are a few counts of this clonotype. The chain carries TRBV3-1 and TRBJ2-2; D gene unclear. Trimming left V 6 bases short and J 9 bases short, with 14 bases between. This CDR3 contains 13 residues. From germline, CDR1 is LGHDT and CDR2 YNNKEL (reference sequence). CDR3 region: CASSLYPGRELFF. The CDR3 DNA follows: TGTGCCAGCAGTCTCTACCCCGGTCGGGAGCTGTTTTTT.

This clonotype was observed a handful of times. This chain links TRBV18 with TRBJ2-5; D call uncertain. In germline, CDR1 is KGHSH, CDR2 LQKENI. The length of the CDR3 is 14 residues. Trimming took 1 base from V and 1 from J, leaving 7 bases between them. The CDR3 protein is CASSPRTTQETQYF. Written as DNA, the CDR3 is TGTGCCAGCTCACCACGGACGACCCAAGAGACCCAGTACTTC.

The chain couples TRBV29-1 to TRBJ2-3; TRBD1 is a possible D gene (6 bases). The CDR3 runs to 15 residues. The V gene's germline CDR1 is SQVTM and CDR2 ANQGSEA. V was trimmed by 7 bases and J by 4 bases, leaving 21 bases between them. The CDR3 is CSGSDSWRVSDTQYF. The DNA of the CDR3 is TGCAGCGGGTCGGACAGTTGGAGAGTGTCAGATACGCAGTATTTT.

The gene calls are TRBV3-1 and TRBJ1-2; D remains ambiguous. This CDR3 comprises 18 residues. Germline V CDR1 and CDR2: LGHDT, YNNKEL (reference sequence). The V gene lost 2 bases and the J gene lost 2 bases, with 21 bases spanning the gap. The CDR3 region is CASSQRLTSGPINYGYTF. In DNA form, the CDR3 reads TGTGCCAGCAGCCAAAGGCTAACATCGGGCCCCATCAACTATGGCTACACCTTC.

The chain recombines TRBV12-3 or TRBV12-4 with TRBJ1-6; no reliable D call. The CDR3 has 14 residues. Trimming left V 7 bases short and J 7 bases short, with 14 bases between. The CDR3, as DNA: TGTGCCAGCAAAGGCGCCTTAGAGAATTCACCCCTCCACTTT. Its protein is CASKGALENSPLHF.

This sequence joins TRBV25-1 and TRBJ1-2; D is unresolved. From germline, CDR1 is MGHDK and CDR2 SYGVNS. V was shortened by 5 bases and J by 3 bases, with 10 bases between the two germline ends. This CDR3 spans 13 amino acids. The CDR3 reads CASSMGAYYGYTF. The DNA for the CDR3 is TGTGCCAGCAGTATGGGCGCCTACTATGGCTACACCTTC.

The rearrangement joins TRBV3-1 to TRBJ1-6; D is possibly TRBD1 (6 bases). V was clipped by 8 bases and J by 5 bases, with 10 bases between them. This CDR3 comprises 13 residues. CDR1 is LGHDT and CDR2 is YNNKEL in the germline V gene (reference sequence). The CDR3 sequence: CASRDIDNSPLHF. DNA for the CDR3: TGTGCCAGCCGGGACATAGATAATTCACCCCTCCACTTT.

This clonotype was detected a few times. V is TRBV25-1 and J is TRBJ1-2; 10 bases fit TRBD1. This CDR3 spans 13 amino acids. The V gene's germline CDR1 is MGHDK and CDR2 SYGVNS. The V segment lost 10 bases and the J segment 6 bases; nucleotides outside the gene matches: 8. This CDR3 is CATSDRGSDGYTF. CDR3 DNA: TGTGCCACCTCGGACAGGGGGAGCGATGGCTACACCTTC.

The chain has TRBV10-2 and TRBJ2-2; 12 nucleotides align to TRBD2. CDR3 length: 18 amino acids. V was pared by 5 bases and J by 3 bases, with 10 bases of the junction left unmatched. The germline gives CDR1 WSHSY, CDR2 SAAADI. CDR3 amino acids: CASSSTSGRIGDTGELFF. The CDR3 coding sequence is TGCGCCAGCAGTTCGACTAGCGGGAGAATCGGGGACACCGGGGAGCTGTTTTTT.

This clonotype was detected a few times. V and J are TRBV7-9 and TRBJ2-3; 11 bases are shared with TRBD2. Germline values: CDR1 SEHNR, CDR2 FQNEAQ (reference sequence). J was trimmed by 6 bases and V by 3 bases; bases with no gene match: 8. This CDR3 has 16 residues. The CDR3 loop is CASSLGLAGGSDTQYF. The CDR3 DNA reads TGTGCCAGCAGCTTGGGGCTAGCGGGAGGATCGGATACGCAGTATTTT.

The chain employs TRBV5-4 and TRBJ1-6; a weak D match, TRBD1 (6 bases). The V and J ends lost 3 bases and 12 bases respectively, with 13 bases between them. The CDR3 contains 13 residues. Germline V lookup: CDR1 SGHNT, CDR2 YYREEE (reference sequence). The CDR3 sequence is CASSSQGRGPLHF. The CDR3 DNA reads as TGTGCCAGCAGCTCCCAGGGGAGAGGACCCCTCCACTTT.

The chain is built from TRBV2 and TRBJ2-5; TRBD1 or TRBD2 may be the D gene (5 bases each). Germline V gene lookup returns CDR1 SNHLY and CDR2 FYNNEI. The V and J ends lost 6 bases and 4 bases respectively, with 12 bases between them. CDR3 length: 13 residues. The CDR3 nucleotides read TGTGCCAGCAGCGCTACAGGAGGAGAGACCCAGTACTTC. Its translation: CASSATGGETQYF.

This clonotype was detected only a few times. This rearrangement joins TRBV27 to TRBJ2-3; a weak D match, TRBD2 (6 bases). Germline-derived CDR1 and CDR2 are MNHEY and SMNVEV (reference sequence). V shed 0 bases and J shed 1 base, with 14 bases lying between them. This CDR3 region has 17 residues. DNA of the CDR3: TGTGCCAGCAGTTTATCGAAGCGGGTAGCGGGCACAGATACGCAGTATTTT. Translation: CASSLSKRVAGTDTQYF.

The CDR3 region has the DNA TGTGCCAGCTCCCTCAGCACAGATACGCAGTATTTT. Protein product: CASSLSTDTQYF. J is TRBJ2-3 and V is TRBV9; D unresolved. The CDR3 runs to 12 residues. Between the trimmed V and J ends, which lost 7 bases and 0 bases, there was a span of 6 bases. Germline lookup yields CDR1 SGDLS and CDR2 YYNGEE.

This clonotype was seen more than once but under ten times. The J gene is TRBJ2-7, the V gene TRBV27; D is undetermined. Between the trimmed V and J ends, which lost 9 bases and 2 bases, there was a span of 17 bases. This CDR3 is built from 14 residues. Per the germline V gene, CDR1 is MNHEY and CDR2 is SMNVEV (reference sequence). CDR3 in amino acids: CASSNAAPPYEQYF. The CDR3 coding sequence is TGTGCCAGTTCAAACGCAGCCCCGCCCTACGAGCAGTACTTC.

The chain uses TRBV10-2 and TRBJ1-2; D is perhaps TRBD1 (5 bases). The germline V gene encodes CDR1 WSHSY and CDR2 SAAADI. V was pared by 6 bases and J by 0 bases, with 8 bases between. The CDR3 totals 13 residues. The CDR3: CASRDTANYGYTF. DNA of the CDR3: TGCGCCAGCAGGGACACTGCTAACTATGGCTACACCTTC.